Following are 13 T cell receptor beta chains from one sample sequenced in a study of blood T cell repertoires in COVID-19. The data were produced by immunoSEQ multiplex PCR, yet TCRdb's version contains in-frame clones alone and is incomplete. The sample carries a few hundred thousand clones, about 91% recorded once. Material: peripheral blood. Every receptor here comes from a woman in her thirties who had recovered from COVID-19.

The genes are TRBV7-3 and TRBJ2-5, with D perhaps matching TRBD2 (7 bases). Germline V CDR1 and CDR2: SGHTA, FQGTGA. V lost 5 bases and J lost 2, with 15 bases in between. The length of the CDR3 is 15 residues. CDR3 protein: CASSKQGLPQETQYF. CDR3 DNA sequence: TGTGCCAGCAGCAAACAGGGACTACCTCAAGAGACCCAGTACTTC.

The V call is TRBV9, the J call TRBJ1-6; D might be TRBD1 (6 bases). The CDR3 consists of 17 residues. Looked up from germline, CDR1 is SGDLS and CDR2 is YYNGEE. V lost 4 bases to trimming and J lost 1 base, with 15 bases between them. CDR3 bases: TGTGCCAGCAGCCCCGACAGGTATAGGTCCTATAATTCACCCCTCCACTTT. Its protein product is CASSPDRYRSYNSPLHF.

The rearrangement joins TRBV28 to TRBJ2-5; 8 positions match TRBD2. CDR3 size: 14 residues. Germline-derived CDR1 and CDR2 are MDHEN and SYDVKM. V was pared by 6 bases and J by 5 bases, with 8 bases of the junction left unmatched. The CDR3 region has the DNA TGTGCCAGCAGAACCCCCGGGGGGGAGGAGACCCAGTACTTC. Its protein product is CASRTPGGEETQYF.

The CDR3 is CANALQGLTDTQYF. In nucleotides, the CDR3 is TGTGCCAACGCCTTACAGGGACTAACAGATACGCAGTATTTT. This sequence joins TRBV2 and TRBJ2-3; D perhaps matches TRBD2 (7 bases). CDR1 SNHLY and CDR2 FYNNEI come from the germline V gene. V lost 10 bases and J lost 3, with 17 bases in between. CDR3 length: 14 amino acids. Full variable domain (missing parts from reference TRBV2 and TRBJ2-3): EPEVTQTPSHQVTQMGQEVILRCVPISNHLYFYWYRQILGQKVEFLVSFYNNEISEKSEIFDDQFSVERPDGSNFTLKIRSTKLEDSAMYFCANALQGLTDTQYFGPGTRLTVL.

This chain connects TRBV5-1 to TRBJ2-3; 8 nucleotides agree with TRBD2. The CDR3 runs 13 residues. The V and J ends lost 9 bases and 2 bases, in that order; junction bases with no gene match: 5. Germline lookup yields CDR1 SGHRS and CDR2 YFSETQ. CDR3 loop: CATREGATDTQYF. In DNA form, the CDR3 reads TGCGCCACCCGGGAGGGTGCCACAGATACGCAGTATTTT.

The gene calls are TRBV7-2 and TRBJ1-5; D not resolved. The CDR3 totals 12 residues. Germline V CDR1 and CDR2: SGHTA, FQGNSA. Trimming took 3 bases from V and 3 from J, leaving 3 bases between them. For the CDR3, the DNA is TGTGCCAGCAGCTTTATCAATCAGCCCCAGCATTTT. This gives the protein CASSFINQPQHF.

The CDR3 spells CASSVSTGPNYGYTF. The CDR3 bases are TGTGCCAGCAGCGTATCGACGGGTCCTAACTATGGCTACACCTTC. The J gene is TRBJ1-2, the V gene TRBV9, with D unresolved. V was cut by 1 base and J by 0 bases, with 10 bases left in between. The CDR3 consists of 15 residues. The V gene's germline CDR1 is SGDLS and CDR2 YYNGEE.

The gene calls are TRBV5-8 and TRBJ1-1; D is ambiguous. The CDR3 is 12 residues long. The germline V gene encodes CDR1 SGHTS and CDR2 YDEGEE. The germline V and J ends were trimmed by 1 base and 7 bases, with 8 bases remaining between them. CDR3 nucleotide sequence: TGTGCCAGCAGCTTGATCGGGTATGAAGCTTTCTTT. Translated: CASSLIGYEAFF.

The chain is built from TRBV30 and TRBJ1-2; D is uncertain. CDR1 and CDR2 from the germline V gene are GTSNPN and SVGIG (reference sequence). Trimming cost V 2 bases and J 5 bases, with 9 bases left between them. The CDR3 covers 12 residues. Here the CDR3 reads CAWSRGLYGYTF. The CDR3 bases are TGTGCCTGGAGTCGTGGGCTATATGGCTACACCTTC.

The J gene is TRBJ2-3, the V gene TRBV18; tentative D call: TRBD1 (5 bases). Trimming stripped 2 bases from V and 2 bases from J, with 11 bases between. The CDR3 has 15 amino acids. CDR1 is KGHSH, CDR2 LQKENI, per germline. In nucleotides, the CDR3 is TGTGCCAGCTCACCAACGGACATTTACACAGATACGCAGTATTTT. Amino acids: CASSPTDIYTDTQYF.

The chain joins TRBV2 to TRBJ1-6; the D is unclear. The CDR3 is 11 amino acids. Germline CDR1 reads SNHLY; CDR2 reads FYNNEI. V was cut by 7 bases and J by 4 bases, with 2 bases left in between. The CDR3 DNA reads TGTGCCAGCACTTATAATTCACCCCTCCACTTT. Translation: CASTYNSPLHF.

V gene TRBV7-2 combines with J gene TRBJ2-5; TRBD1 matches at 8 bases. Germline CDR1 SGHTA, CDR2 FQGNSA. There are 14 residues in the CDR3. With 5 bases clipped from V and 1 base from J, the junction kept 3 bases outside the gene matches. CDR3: CASSPGQGQETQYF. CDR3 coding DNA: TGTGCCAGCAGCCCCGGACAGGGCCAAGAGACCCAGTACTTC. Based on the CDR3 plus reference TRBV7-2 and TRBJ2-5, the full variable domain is GAGVSQSPSNKVTEKGKDVELRCDPISGHTALYWYRQSLGQGLEFLIYFQGNSAPDKSGLPSDRFSAERTGGSVSTLTIQRTQQEDSAVYLCASSPGQGQETQYFGPGTRLLVL.

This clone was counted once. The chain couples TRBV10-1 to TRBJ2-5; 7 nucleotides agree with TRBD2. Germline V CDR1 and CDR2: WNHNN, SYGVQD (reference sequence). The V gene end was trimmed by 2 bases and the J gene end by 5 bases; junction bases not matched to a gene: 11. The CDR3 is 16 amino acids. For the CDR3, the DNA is TGCGCCAGCAGTGAGAGGAGGGAGGGACTGCCGGAGACCCAGTACTTC. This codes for CASSERREGLPETQYF.